These 10 T cell receptor beta chains were all obtained from the same sample, sequenced in a study of CD4 and CD8 cells across lung adenocarcinoma regions. TCRdb reprocessed the PCR reads with MiXCR, giving one entry per CDR3 protein. The sample has some 20,000 distinct CDR3 sequences; 46% are singletons. The sample comprised CD4+ T cells from the margin of a lung tumor. The source of these receptors is a male donor with lung adenocarcinoma. The CD4 and CD8 labels of this study may be unreliable.

This clonotype showed up many times. The chain uses TRBV25-1 and TRBJ2-2; D is uncertain. Per the germline V gene, CDR1 is MGHDK and CDR2 is SYGVNS. There are 12 residues in the CDR3. Trimming pared 7 bases from V and 6 bases from J, leaving 9 bases between. The CDR3 loop reads CASTQGAGELFF. CDR3 sequence (DNA): TGTGCCAGCACCCAAGGTGCCGGGGAGCTGTTTTTT. Looking up the rest from reference TRBV25-1 and TRBJ2-2 gives the full variable domain: EADIYQTPRYLVIGTGKKITLECSQTMGHDKMYWYQQDPGMELHLIHYSYGVNSTEKGDLSSESTVSRIRTEHFPLTLESARPSHTSQYLCASTQGAGELFFGEGSRLTVL.

A note on this clonotype: The junction does not match germline at one end; this may be a read error. The chain uses TRBV25-1 and TRBJ2-5, with D possibly matching TRBD1 (5 bases). The length of the CDR3 is 11 residues. Per germline, CDR1 MGHDK and CDR2 SYGVNS. The CDR3 nucleotides read TGTGGGGGCAGTGAACAAGTGACCCAGTACTTC. Residues: CGGSEQVTQYF. Combining the CDR3 with reference TRBV25-1 and TRBJ2-5 gives the whole variable domain EADIYQTPRYLVIGTGKKITLECSQTMGHDKMYWYQQDPGMELHLIHYSYGVNSTEKGDLSSESTVSRIRTEHFPLTLESARPSHTSQYLCGGSEQVTQYFGPGTRLLVL.

The chain couples TRBV6-1 to TRBJ2-5, with 8 bases that match TRBD2. After removal of 6 bases from V and 5 bases from J, the junction contained 8 bases not matched to a gene. Looked up from germline, CDR1 is MNHNS and CDR2 is SASEGT. This CDR3 comprises 14 residues. DNA of the CDR3: TGTGCCAGCAGACCAGCGGGAGCACTTGAGACCCAGTACTTC. It translates to CASRPAGALETQYF.

The chain has TRBV6-5 and TRBJ2-6; D gene unclear. CDR3 length: 17 residues. Germline loops: CDR1 MNHEY, CDR2 SVGAGI. The germline V and J ends were trimmed by 0 bases and 0 bases, with 9 bases remaining between them. The CDR3 DNA reads TGTGCCAGCAGTTACTCCGGGCAGTACTCTGGGGCCAACGTCCTGACTTTC. As protein: CASSYSGQYSGANVLTF.

The table lists this clonotype with a count of one. This chain uses TRBV11-1 with TRBJ2-1; TRBD1 might be the D (6 bases). The CDR3 is 12 residues long. V lost 5 bases and J lost 15, with 17 bases in between. The V gene's germline CDR1 is SGHAT and CDR2 FQDESV (reference sequence). CDR3 nucleotides: TGTGCCAGCAGCACCCAACAGGGAGAGTCGTTCTTC. Protein sequence: CASSTQQGESFF.

Concerning this clonotype: The germline gene is not matched at one end of the junction; a read error may be the cause. The chain carries TRBV6-1 and TRBJ2-5; D could derive from TRBD1 or TRBD2 (7 bases each). Germline V CDR1 and CDR2: MNHNS, SASEGT. This CDR3 spans 13 amino acids. CDR3 bases: TGTGCCAGCAGACAGGGGAGGGCGAAGACCCAGACTTTC. Protein product: CASRQGRAKTQTF.

This clonotype was seen once. CDR3 coding DNA: TGTGCTAGTGGTCGGACAAACCAAGAGACCCAGTTCTTC. It is translated as CASGRTNQETQFF. The rearrangement joins TRBV12-5 to TRBJ2-1; tentative D call: TRBD1 (5 bases). CDR3 length: 13 amino acids. Germline assignment: CDR1 LGHNT and CDR2 FRNRAP. Between the trimmed V and J ends, which lost 5 bases and 13 bases, there was a span of 18 bases. Supplemented by reference TRBV12-5 and TRBJ2-1, the full variable domain reads DARVTQTPRHKVTEMGQEVTMRCQPILGHNTVFWYRQTMMQGLELLAYFRNRAPLDDSGMPKDRFSAEMPDATLATLKIQPSEPRDSAVYFCASGRTNQETQFFGPGTRLTVL.

This clonotype has only a few counts. V and J are TRBV10-2 and TRBJ1-5; weak D call: TRBD1 (6 bases). CDR1 is WSHSY and CDR2 is SAAADI in the germline V gene. The CDR3 is 15 amino acids. The V end was cut by 3 bases, the J end by 2 bases, with 11 bases between. DNA for the CDR3: TGCGCCAGCAGTGATTGGGGGGGCGGCAATCAGCCCCAGCATTTT. Its translation is CASSDWGGGNQPQHF.

The V gene is TRBV23-1, the J gene TRBJ2-5, with D maybe TRBD1 (5 bases). The DNA end lines up better with TRBJ2-7; the J call may be wrong. TRBV23-1 is labeled an ORF, and its function is uncertain. This CDR3 has 12 residues. CDR3 amino acids: CASSQEQDEQYF. CDR3 DNA: TGCGCCAGCAGTCAGGAACAGGACGAGCAGTACTTC.

Points on this clonotype: The CDR3 ends on some other residue instead of the conserved phenylalanine or tryptophan, so this is likely a read error. The V and J genes are TRBV30 and TRBJ2-1; D tentatively reads TRBD1 or TRBD2 (5 bases each). Germline V gene data show CDR1 as GTSNPN and CDR2 as SVGIG (reference sequence). The V end was cut by 2 bases, the J end by 7 bases, with 15 bases between. This CDR3 spans 14 amino acids. CDR3 nucleotides: TGTGCCTGGAGTCTCATCGGGACGGCTAATGAGCAGTTCCTC. This codes for CAWSLIGTANEQFL.